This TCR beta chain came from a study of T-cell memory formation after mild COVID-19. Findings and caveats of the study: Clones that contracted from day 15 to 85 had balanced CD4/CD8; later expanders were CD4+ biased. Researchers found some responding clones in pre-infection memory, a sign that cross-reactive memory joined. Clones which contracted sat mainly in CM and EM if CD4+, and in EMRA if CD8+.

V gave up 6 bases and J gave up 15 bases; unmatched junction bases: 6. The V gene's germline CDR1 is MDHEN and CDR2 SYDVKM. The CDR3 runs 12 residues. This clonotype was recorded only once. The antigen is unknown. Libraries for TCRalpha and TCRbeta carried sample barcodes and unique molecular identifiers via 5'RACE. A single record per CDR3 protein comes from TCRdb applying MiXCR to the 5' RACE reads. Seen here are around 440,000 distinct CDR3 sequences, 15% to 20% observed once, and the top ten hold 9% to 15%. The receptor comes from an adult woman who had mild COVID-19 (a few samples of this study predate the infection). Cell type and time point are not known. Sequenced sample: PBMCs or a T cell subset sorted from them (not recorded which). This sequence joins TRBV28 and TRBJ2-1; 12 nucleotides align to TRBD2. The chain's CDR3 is CASSQGLAGGFF. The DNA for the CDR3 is TGTGCCAGCAGCCAGGGACTAGCGGGCGGGTTCTTC. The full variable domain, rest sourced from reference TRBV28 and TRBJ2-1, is DVKVTQSSRYLVKRTGEKVFLECVQDMDHENMFWYRQDPGLGLRLIYFSYDVKMKEKGDIPEGYSVSREKKERFSLILESASTNQTSMYLCASSQGLAGGFFGPGTRLTVL.